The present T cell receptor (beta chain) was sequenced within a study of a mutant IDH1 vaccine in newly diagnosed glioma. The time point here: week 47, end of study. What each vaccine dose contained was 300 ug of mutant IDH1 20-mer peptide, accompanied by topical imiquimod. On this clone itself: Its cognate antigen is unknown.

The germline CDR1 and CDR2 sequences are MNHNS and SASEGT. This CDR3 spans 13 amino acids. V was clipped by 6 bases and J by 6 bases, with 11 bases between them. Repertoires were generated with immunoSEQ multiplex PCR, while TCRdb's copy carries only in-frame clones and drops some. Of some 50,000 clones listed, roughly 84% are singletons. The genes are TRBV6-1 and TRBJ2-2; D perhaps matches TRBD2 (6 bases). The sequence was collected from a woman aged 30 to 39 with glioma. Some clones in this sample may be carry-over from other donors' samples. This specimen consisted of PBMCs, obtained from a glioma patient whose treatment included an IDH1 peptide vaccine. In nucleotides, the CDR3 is TGTGCCAGCAGGGATAGCGGCCCCGGGGAGCTGTTTTTT. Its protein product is CASRDSGPGELFF.